A few counts support the clone carrying this TCR beta chain. These data come from a study of TIL therapy for anti-PD-1-resistant metastatic lung cancer. Study summary: Progressing patients received lymphodepletion, expanded TIL infusion and IL-2. Median tumor PD-L1 proportion score was roughly 6%.

In germline, CDR1 is KGHSH, CDR2 LQKENI. The CDR3 loop spans 15 amino acids. V was shortened by 5 bases and J by 3 bases, with 14 bases between the two germline ends. Sequencing used immunoSEQ v3. Survey-level samples got approximately 1.8 million read pairs; deep-level samples got roughly 5-6 million. Here immunoSEQ multiplex PCR was the method, and the copy in TCRdb shows in-frame clones only, minus some. Here the sample spans roughly 16,000 clones, 74% being singletons. As for time point: pre-treatment sample, taken before nivolumab and TIL therapy. Patients were adults with stage 4 NSCLC. The TCR originated in a person between 25 and 79 years old with non-small cell lung cancer. The V call is TRBV18, the J call TRBJ1-5, with D possibly TRBD1 on 5 matching bases. The sample here was blood, taken at baseline. CDR3 DNA: TGTGCCAGCTCATTGCGACAGACCCACAATCAGCCCCAGCATTTT. It encodes CASSLRQTHNQPQHF.